This T cell receptor beta chain is drawn from a study of blood T cell repertoires in COVID-19. For the study at large: Specimens from acute and convalescent COVID-19 originated in the United States, Italy and Spain.

Original analysis: Estimation of nucleated cell counts was performed using reference gene primer amplification. Sequencing used immunoSEQ multiplex PCR; TCRdb keeps in-frame clones, though not all of them. Clone size and the V and J calls come from that table; the DNA yielded D and trimming. The sample includes about 110,000 clones, 69% of them seen just once. CDR1 SGHRS and CDR2 YFSETQ come from the germline V gene. CDR3 length: 16 residues. V shed 2 bases and J shed 0 bases, with 14 bases lying between them. The sequence was collected from a man of 80 years or more with acute or convalescent COVID-19. The sample taken for sequencing was peripheral blood. The chain recombines TRBV5-1 with TRBJ1-1, with TRBD1 as a possible D gene (5 bases). As DNA, the CDR3 is TGCGCCAGCAGCTTTACTTCGACAGCCATGAACACTGAAGCTTTCTTT. It codes for CASSFTSTAMNTEAFF.